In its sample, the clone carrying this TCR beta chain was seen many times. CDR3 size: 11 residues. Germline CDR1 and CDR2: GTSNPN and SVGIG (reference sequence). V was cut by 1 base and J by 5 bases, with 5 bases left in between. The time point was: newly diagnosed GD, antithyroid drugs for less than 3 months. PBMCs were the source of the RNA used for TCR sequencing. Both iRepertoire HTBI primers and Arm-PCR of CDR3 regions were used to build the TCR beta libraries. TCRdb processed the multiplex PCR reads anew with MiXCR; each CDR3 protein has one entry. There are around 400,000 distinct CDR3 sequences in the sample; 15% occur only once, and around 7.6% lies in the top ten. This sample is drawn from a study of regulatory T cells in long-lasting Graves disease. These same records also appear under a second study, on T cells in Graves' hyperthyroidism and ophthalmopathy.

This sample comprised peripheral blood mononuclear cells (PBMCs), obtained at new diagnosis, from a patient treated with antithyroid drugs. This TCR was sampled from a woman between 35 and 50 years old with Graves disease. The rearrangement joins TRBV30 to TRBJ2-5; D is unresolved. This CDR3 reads CAWSGGETQYF. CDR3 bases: TGTGCCTGGAGTGGAGGCGAGACCCAGTACTTC.